This TCR beta chain was captured in a study of T cells in Graves' hyperthyroidism and ophthalmopathy. Findings and caveats of the study: The authors' 13 V-J model separated ophthalmopathy from stable hyperthyroidism. Peripheral blood also featured most of the thyroid clonotypes expanded above 0.001.

This CDR3 comprises 14 residues. Trimming took off 5 bases at V and 2 bases at J, with 12 bases between the two ends. Germline V gene data show CDR1 as SEHNR and CDR2 as FQNEAQ (reference sequence). Calling Graves' hyperthyroidism stable meant ophthalmopathy did not progress within 18 months. The PBMCs studied were ones that came from approximately 9.9 ml fresh peripheral blood. Amplification of TCR beta CDR3 regions used RNA as the template. The TCR CDR3 was amplified in a first-round RT-PCR using the HTBI primer set. TCRdb reprocessed the multiplex PCR reads with MiXCR, giving one entry per CDR3 protein. Of nearly 750,000 distinct CDR3 sequences in the sample, approximately 40% were seen once. There are a few counts of this clonotype. Its matching antigen is unknown.

The sample consisted of blood. This clonotype was sampled from a woman aged 40 to 50 with Graves' hyperthyroidism. The V gene is TRBV7-9, the J gene TRBJ1-2; D unclear. CDR3 bases: TGTGCCAGCAGCAACAGAGCCTACAACTATGGCTACACCTTC. Its protein is CASSNRAYNYGYTF.